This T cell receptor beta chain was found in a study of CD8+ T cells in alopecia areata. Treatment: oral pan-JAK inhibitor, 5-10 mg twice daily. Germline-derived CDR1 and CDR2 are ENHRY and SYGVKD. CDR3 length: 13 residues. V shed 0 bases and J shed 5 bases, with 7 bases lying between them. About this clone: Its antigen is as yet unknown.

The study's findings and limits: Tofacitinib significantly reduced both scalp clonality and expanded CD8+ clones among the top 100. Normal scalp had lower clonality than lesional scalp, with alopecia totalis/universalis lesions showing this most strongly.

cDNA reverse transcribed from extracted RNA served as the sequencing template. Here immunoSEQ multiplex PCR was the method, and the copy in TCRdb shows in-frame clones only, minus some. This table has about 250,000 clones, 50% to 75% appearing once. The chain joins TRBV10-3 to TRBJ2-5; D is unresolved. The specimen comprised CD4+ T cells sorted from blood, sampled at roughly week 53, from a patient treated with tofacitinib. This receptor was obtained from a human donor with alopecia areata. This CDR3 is CAISESSSETQYF. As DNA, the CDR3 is TGTGCCATCAGTGAGTCGAGTAGCGAGACCCAGTACTTC.